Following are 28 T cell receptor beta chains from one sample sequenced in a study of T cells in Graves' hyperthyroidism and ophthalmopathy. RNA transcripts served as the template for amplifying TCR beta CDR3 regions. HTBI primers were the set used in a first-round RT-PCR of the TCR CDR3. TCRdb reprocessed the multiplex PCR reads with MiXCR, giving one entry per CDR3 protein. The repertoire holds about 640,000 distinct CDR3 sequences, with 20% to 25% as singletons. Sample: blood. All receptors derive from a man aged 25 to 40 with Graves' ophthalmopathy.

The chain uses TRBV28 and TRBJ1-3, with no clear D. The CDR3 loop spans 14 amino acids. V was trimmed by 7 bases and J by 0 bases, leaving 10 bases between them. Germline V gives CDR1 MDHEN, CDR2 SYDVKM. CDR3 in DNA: TGTGCCAGCACCCTTGACGGCTCTGGAAACACCATATATTTT. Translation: CASTLDGSGNTIYF.

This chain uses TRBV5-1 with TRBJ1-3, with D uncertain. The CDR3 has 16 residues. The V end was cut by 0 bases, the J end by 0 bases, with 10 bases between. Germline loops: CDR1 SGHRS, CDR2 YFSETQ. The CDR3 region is CASSLEGSFSGNTIYF. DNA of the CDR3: TGCGCCAGCAGCTTGGAAGGCAGCTTCTCTGGAAACACCATATATTTT.

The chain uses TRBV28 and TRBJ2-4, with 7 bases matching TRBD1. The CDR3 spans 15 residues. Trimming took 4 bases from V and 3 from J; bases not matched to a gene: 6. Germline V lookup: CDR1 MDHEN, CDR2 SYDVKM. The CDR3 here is CASSYRGFDKNIQYF. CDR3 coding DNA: TGTGCCAGCAGTTACAGGGGTTTTGACAAAAACATTCAGTACTTC.

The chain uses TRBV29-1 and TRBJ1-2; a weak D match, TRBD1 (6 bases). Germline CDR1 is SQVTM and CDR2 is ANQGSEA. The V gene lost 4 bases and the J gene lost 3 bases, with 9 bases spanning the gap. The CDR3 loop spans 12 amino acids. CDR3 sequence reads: CSVAEGDYGYTF. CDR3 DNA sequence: TGCAGCGTTGCTGAGGGGGACTATGGCTACACCTTC. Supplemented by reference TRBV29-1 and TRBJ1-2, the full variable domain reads SAVISQKPSRDICQRGTSLTIQCQVDSQVTMMFWYRQQPGQSLTLIATANQGSEATYESGFVIDKFPISRPNLTFSTLTVSNMSPEDSSIYLCSVAEGDYGYTFGSGTRLTVV.

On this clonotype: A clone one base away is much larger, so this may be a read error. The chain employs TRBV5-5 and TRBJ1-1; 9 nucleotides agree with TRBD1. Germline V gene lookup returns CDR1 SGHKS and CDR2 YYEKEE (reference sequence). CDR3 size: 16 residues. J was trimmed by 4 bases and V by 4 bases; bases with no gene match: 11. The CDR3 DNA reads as TGTGCCAGCAGCCTTGGGACAGGGCTGGCGGGCACTGAAGCTTTCTTT. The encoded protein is CASSLGTGLAGTEAFF.

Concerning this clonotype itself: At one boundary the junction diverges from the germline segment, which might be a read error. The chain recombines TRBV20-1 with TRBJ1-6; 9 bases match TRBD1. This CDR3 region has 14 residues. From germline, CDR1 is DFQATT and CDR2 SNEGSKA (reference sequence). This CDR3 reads CSAARDRVNSPPHF. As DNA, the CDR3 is TGCAGTGCAGCCCGGGACAGGGTCAATTCACCCCCCCACTTT.

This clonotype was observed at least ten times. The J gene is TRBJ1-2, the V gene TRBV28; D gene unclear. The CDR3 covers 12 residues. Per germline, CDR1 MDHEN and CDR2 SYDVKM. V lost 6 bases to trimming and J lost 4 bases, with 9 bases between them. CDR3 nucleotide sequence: TGTGCCAGCAGCTCCAACCGCTATGGCTACACCTTC. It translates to CASSSNRYGYTF.

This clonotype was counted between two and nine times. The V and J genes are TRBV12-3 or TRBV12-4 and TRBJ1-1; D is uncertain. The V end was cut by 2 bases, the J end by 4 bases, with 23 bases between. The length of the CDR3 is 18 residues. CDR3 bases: TGTGCCAGCAGTTTATGGGCAGCCTTTCAACTAGTAAGCACTGAAGCTTTCTTT. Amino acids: CASSLWAAFQLVSTEAFF.

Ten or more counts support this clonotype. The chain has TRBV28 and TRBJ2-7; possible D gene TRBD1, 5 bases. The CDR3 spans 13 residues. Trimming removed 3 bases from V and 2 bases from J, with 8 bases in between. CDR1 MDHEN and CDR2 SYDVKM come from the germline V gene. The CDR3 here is CASSLDTPYEQYF. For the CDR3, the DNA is TGTGCCAGCAGTTTGGACACCCCCTACGAGCAGTACTTC.

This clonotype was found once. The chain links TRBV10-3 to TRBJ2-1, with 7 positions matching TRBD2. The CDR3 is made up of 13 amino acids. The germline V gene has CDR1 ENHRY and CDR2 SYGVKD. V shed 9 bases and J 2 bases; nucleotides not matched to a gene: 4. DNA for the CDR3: TGTGCCATTTCTAGCGGAGCCTACAATGAGCAGTTCTTC. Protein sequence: CAISSGAYNEQFF.

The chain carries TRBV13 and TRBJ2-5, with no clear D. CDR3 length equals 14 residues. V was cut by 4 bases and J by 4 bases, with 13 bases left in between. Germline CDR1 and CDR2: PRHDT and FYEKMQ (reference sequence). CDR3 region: CASSYGVVSETQYF. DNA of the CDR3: TGTGCCAGCAGCTACGGCGTGGTCTCAGAGACCCAGTACTTC.

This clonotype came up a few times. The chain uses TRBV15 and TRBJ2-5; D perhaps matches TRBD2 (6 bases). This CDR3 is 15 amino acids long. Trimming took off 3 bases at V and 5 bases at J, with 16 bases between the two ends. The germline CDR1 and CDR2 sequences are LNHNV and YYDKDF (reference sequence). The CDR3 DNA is TGTGCCACCAGCAGGCTGGGGGGAGTTTTGGAGACCCAGTACTTC. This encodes CATSRLGGVLETQYF.

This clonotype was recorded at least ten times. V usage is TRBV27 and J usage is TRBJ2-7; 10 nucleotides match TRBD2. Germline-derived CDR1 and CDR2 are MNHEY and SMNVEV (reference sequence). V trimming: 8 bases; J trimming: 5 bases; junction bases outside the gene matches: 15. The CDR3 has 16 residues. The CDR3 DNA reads TGTGCCAGCCGTGAAATTGTAGCGGGAGGTGGGAACGAGCAGTACTTC. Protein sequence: CASREIVAGGGNEQYF.

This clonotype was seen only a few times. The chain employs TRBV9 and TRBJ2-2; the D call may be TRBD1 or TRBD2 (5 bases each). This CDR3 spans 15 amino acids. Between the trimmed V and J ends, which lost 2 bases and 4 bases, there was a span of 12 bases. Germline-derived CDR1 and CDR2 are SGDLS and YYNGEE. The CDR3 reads CASSVTGTGTGELFF. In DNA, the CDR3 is TGTGCCAGCAGCGTCACCGGGACCGGCACCGGGGAGCTGTTTTTT.

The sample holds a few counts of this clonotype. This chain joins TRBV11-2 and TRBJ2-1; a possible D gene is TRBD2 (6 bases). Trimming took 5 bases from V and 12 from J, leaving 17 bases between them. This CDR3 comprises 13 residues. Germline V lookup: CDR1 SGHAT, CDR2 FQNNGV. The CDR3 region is CASSQESAGRQFF. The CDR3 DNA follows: TGTGCCAGCAGCCAAGAATCGGCGGGGCGGCAGTTCTTC.

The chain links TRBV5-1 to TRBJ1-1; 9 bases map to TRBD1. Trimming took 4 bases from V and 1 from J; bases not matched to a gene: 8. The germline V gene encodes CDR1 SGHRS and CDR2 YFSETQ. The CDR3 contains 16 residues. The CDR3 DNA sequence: TGCGCCAGCAGCACCCTGACAGGGGGGGAGAACACTGAAGCTTTCTTT. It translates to CASSTLTGGENTEAFF.

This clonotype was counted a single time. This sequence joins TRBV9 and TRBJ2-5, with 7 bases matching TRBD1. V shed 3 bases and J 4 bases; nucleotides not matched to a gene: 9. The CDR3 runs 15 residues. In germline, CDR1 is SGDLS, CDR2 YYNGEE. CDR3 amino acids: CASSARRTGPETQYF. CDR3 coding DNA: TGTGCCAGCAGCGCCCGGCGGACAGGTCCAGAGACCCAGTACTTC.

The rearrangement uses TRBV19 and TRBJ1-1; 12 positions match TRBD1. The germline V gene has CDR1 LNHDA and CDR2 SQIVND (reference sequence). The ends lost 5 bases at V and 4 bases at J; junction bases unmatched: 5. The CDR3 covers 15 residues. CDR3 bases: TGTGCCAGTAGTTCCCCGGGACAGGGGGCCACTGAAGCTTTCTTT. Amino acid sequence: CASSSPGQGATEAFF.

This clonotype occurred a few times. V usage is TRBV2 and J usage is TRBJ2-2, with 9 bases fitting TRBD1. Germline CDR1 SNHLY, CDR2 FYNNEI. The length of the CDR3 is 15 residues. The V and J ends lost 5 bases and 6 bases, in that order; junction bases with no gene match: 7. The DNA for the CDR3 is TGTGCCAGCAGTCCCATACAGGGGGCTTCCGGGGAGCTGTTTTTT. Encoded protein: CASSPIQGASGELFF.

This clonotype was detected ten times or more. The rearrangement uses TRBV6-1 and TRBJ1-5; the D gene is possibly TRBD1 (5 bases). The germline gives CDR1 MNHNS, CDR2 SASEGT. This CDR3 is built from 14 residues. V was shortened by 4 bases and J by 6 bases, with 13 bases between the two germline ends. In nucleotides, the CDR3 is TGTGCCAGCAGTGCTGACAGTCTAGGTCAGCCCCAGCATTTT. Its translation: CASSADSLGQPQHF.

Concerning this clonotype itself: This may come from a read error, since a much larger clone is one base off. DNA of the CDR3: TGTGCCAGCAGTACCTCCGACGAGCAGTACTTC. Its translation: CASSTSDEQYF. V and J are TRBV27 and TRBJ2-7; unclear D gene. Germline V CDR1 and CDR2: MNHEY, SMNVEV (reference sequence). The CDR3 totals 11 residues.

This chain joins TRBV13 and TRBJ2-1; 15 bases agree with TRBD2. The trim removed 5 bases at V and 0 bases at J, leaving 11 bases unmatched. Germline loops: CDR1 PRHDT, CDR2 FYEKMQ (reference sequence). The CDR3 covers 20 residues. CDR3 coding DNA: TGTGCCAGCAGCGCCATCCCGGGACTAGCGGGAGGCAGCTCCTACAATGAGCAGTTCTTC. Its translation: CASSAIPGLAGGSSYNEQFF. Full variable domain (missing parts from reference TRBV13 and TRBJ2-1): AAGVIQSPRHLIKEKRETATLKCYPIPRHDTVYWYQQGPGQDPQFLISFYEKMQSDKGSIPDRFSAQQFSDYHSELNMSSLELGDSALYFCASSAIPGLAGGSSYNEQFFGPGTRLTVL.

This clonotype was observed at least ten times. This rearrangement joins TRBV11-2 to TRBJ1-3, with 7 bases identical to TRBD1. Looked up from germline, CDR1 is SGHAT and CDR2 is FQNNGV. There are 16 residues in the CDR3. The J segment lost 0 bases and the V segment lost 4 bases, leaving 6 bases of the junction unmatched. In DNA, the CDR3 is TGTGCCAGCAGCTACGGGACAGTTGCCTCTGGAAACACCATATATTTT. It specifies CASSYGTVASGNTIYF.

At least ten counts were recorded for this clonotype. CDR3 nucleotide sequence: TGCAGTGCTAGAGACCCATCCGGGGGATTCCGCAATGAGCAGTTCTTC. Its protein is CSARDPSGGFRNEQFF. The chain is built from TRBV20-1 and TRBJ2-1; D is perhaps TRBD2 (6 bases). Germline assignment: CDR1 DFQATT and CDR2 SNEGSKA (reference sequence). V was cut by 0 bases and J by 6 bases, with 18 bases left in between. CDR3 size: 16 residues.

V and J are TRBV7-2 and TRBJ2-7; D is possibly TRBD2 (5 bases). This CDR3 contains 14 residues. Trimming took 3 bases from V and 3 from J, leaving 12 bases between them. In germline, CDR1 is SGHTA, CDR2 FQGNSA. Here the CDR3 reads CASSFREGRYEQYF. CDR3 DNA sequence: TGTGCCAGCAGCTTCCGGGAAGGGCGCTACGAGCAGTACTTC.

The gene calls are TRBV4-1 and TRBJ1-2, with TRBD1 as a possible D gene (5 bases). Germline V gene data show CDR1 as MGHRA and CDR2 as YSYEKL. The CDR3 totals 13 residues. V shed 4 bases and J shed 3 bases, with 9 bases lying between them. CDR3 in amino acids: CASSRPGHYGYTF. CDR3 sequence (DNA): TGCGCCAGCAGCCGGCCGGGGCACTATGGCTACACCTTC.

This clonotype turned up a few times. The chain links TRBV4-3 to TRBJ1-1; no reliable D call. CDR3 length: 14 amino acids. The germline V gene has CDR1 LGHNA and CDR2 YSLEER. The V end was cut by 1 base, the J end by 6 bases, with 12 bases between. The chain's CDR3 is CASSQGEGEAEAFF. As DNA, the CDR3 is TGCGCCAGCAGCCAAGGGGAGGGAGAGGCTGAAGCTTTCTTT.

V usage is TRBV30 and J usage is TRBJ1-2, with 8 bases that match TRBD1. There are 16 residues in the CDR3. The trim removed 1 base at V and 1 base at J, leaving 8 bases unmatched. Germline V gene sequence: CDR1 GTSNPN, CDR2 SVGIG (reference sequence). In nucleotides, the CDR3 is TGTGCCTGGAGTGAGGGGGACAGGAATTTTAACTATGGCTACACCTTC. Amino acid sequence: CAWSEGDRNFNYGYTF. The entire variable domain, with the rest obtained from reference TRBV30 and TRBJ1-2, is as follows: SQTIHQWPATLVQPVGSPLSLECTVEGTSNPNLYWYRQAAGRGLQLLFYSVGIGQISSEVPQNLSASRPQDRQFILSSKKLLLSDSGFYLCAWSEGDRNFNYGYTFGSGTRLTVV.